This T cell receptor beta chain was identified in a study of vaccination effects on CD4 cells after COVID-19. The overall study: Before sequencing took place, the ViraFEST assay used viral peptide pools to expand antigen-specific CD4+ T cells. Wells of a few million PBMC each were grown with about 9.5 IU/ml IL-2 and approximately 9.6 ug/ml peptides.

This clone occurred a few times. The antigen is unknown. Here immunoSEQ multiplex PCR was the method, and the copy in TCRdb shows in-frame clones only, minus some. The data hold some 40,000 clones, with more than 75% observed a single time. CDR1 is MNHNY, CDR2 SVGAGI, per germline (reference sequence). Deletions cut 6 bases from V and 7 bases from J, with 9 bases between. The CDR3 runs 11 residues. The culture ran for 10 days, and then CD4+ T cells were isolated. Cultures received IL-2 medium that replaced half the medium on days 3 and 7. Study observations and caveats: There was only 1 of 255 vaccine-induced clones in healthy vaccinees that cross-reacted with common cold coronaviruses.

The origin of this receptor is a human donor who received a COVID-19 vaccine. The chain uses TRBV6-6 and TRBJ1-2; D gene ambiguous. The starting material was CD4+ T cells from PBMCs cultured without peptide, obtained before COVID-19 vaccination. The CDR3 is CASRSGGGYTF. The CDR3 DNA reads TGTGCCAGCAGATCAGGTGGTGGCTACACCTTC.